The 13 T cell receptor beta chains listed next were all sequenced from one sample in a study of OX40 agonist ivuxolimab in advanced cancers. Receptor libraries were prepared by the immunoSEQ multiplex PCR assay. Drawn from immuneACCESS, this table holds only the in-frame rearrangements with V and J called that TCRdb kept. Clones are partly lost; checked studies trace under half to an unresolved V gene and leave the rest unexplained. The sample includes under 70,000 clones, with around 85% observed a single time. Of the sample, under 4.5% is held by the ten largest clones. The sample consisted of CD4+ or CD8+ T cells sorted from blood, taken in a trial of the OX40 agonist ivuxolimab. These receptors were taken from an adult with an advanced solid tumor such as melanoma, head and neck, liver or kidney cancer.

The table lists this clone with many counts. The CDR3 nucleotides read TGTGCCAGCATTACAGGAGTACCGTCTCAGGGCTACACCTTC. The encoded protein is CASITGVPSQGYTF. The chain combines TRBV28 with TRBJ1-2; a weak D match, TRBD1 (5 bases). The CDR3 runs 14 residues. Trimming pared 7 bases from V and 8 bases from J, leaving 20 bases between. Germline V gene lookup returns CDR1 MDHEN and CDR2 SYDVKM.

The V call is TRBV6-4, the J call TRBJ1-5; maybe TRBD1 (6 bases). Germline V gene sequence: CDR1 MRHNA, CDR2 SNTAGT. V was shortened by 3 bases and J by 7 bases, with 10 bases between the two germline ends. This CDR3 region has 13 residues. In nucleotides, the CDR3 is TGTGCCAGCAGTGAGGGGGCGCGGCAGCCCCAGCATTTT. Protein product: CASSEGARQPQHF.

The V and J genes are TRBV6-5 and TRBJ2-1, with TRBD1 matching 8 bases. Germline-derived CDR1 and CDR2 are MNHEY and SVGAGI. J gave up 6 bases and V 5 bases, and 9 bases lay outside the gene matches. The CDR3 length is 15 residues. In DNA, the CDR3 is TGTGCCAGCAGTCTAGCGAGGACAGGGAGCAATGAGCAGTTCTTC. It yields the protein CASSLARTGSNEQFF.

The chain couples TRBV7-8 to TRBJ2-1; 12 bases map to TRBD2. Germline V gene lookup returns CDR1 SGHVS and CDR2 FQNEAQ. CDR3 length equals 15 residues. Trimming took 3 bases from V and 8 from J; bases not matched to a gene: 5. In DNA form, the CDR3 reads TGTGCCAGCAGCTTCCGATCTAGCGGGGGGGATGAGCAGTTCTTC. Its translation is CASSFRSSGGDEQFF.

J is TRBJ1-2 and V is TRBV4-2, with TRBD1 identical over 10 bases. Trimming took 3 bases from V and 5 from J; bases not matched to a gene: 6. The CDR3 has 15 residues. Germline CDR1 and CDR2: LGHNA and YNFKEQ. The DNA of the CDR3 is TGTGCCAGCAGCCAGGGACAGGGGTCTTGGTATGGCTACACCTTC. Protein sequence: CASSQGQGSWYGYTF.

The V call is TRBV9, the J call TRBJ2-7, with D perhaps matching TRBD1 (8 bases). Germline-derived CDR1 and CDR2 are SGDLS and YYNGEE. Deletions cut 2 bases from V and 5 bases from J, with 20 bases between. This CDR3 has 16 amino acids. The CDR3 loop is CASSVRGDRRLNEQYF. Here the CDR3 DNA reads TGTGCCAGCAGCGTCCGGGGGGACAGGCGCCTAAACGAGCAGTACTTC.

The rearrangement uses TRBV7-6 and TRBJ2-1; no reliable D call. The germline V gene encodes CDR1 SGHVS and CDR2 FNYEAQ. This CDR3 contains 15 residues. V was trimmed by 3 bases and J by 2 bases, leaving 11 bases between them. CDR3 in DNA: TGTGCCAGCAGCTTGAACAGCCTAACCTACAATGAGCAGTTCTTC. Its protein is CASSLNSLTYNEQFF. Combining the CDR3 with reference TRBV7-6 and TRBJ2-1 gives the whole variable domain GAGVSQSPRYKVTKRGQDVALRCDPISGHVSLYWYRQALGQGPEFLTYFNYEAQQDKSGLPNDRFSAERPEGSISTLTIQRTEQRDSAMYRCASSLNSLTYNEQFFGPGTRLTVL.

This rearrangement joins TRBV5-6 to TRBJ2-7; D is undetermined. Germline values: CDR1 SGHDT, CDR2 YYEEEE. CDR3 length equals 11 residues. The V gene lost 1 base and the J gene lost 2 bases, with 1 base spanning the gap. Here the CDR3 DNA reads TGTGCCAGCAGCTTGACCTACGAGCAGTACTTC. The encoded protein is CASSLTYEQYF.

This clone showed up just once. The chain employs TRBV5-4 and TRBJ2-2; TRBD1 aligns across 8 bases. Germline-derived CDR1 and CDR2 are SGHNT and YYREEE (reference sequence). The trim removed 4 bases at V and 5 bases at J, leaving 7 bases unmatched. The CDR3 loop spans 15 amino acids. The CDR3 here is CASSRVQGDTGELFF. CDR3 DNA: TGTGCCAGCAGCCGGGTACAGGGGGATACCGGGGAGCTGTTTTTT.

V and J are TRBV28 and TRBJ1-1; 8 bases fit TRBD1. Per the germline V gene, CDR1 is MDHEN and CDR2 is SYDVKM. This CDR3 region has 16 residues. The J segment lost 0 bases and the V segment lost 9 bases, leaving 12 bases of the junction unmatched. The CDR3 nucleotides are TGTGCCAGGGAGCAGACAGGGGTTAAGCTGAACACTGAAGCTTTCTTT. It is translated as CAREQTGVKLNTEAFF.

The chain uses TRBV6-5 and TRBJ1-5; the D is unclear. V was clipped by 6 bases and J by 5 bases, with 14 bases between them. CDR3 length equals 14 residues. Germline V lookup: CDR1 MNHEY, CDR2 SVGAGI. The CDR3 reads CASSSRRGDQPQHF. Written as DNA, the CDR3 is TGTGCCAGCAGCTCTCGTAGAGGCGATCAGCCCCAGCATTTT.

Comment on this clone: Additional DNA sequences in this sample encode the identical CDR3. This rearrangement joins TRBV2 to TRBJ2-2; TRBD2 aligns across 7 bases. The V gene end was trimmed by 6 bases and the J gene end by 6 bases; junction bases not matched to a gene: 4. Germline lookup yields CDR1 SNHLY and CDR2 FYNNEI. CDR3 size: 13 residues. The CDR3 region has the DNA TGTGCCAGCAGAAAGCGGGAAGCCGGGGAGCTGTTTTTT. Protein product: CASRKREAGELFF.

J is TRBJ2-7 and V is TRBV21-1; TRBD2 reflects the table's D call only, with no check against the DNA. TRBV21-1 is described as a pseudogene. The CDR3 extends over 19 amino acids. DNA for the CDR3: TGTGCCAGCAGCGAACCGGGACTAGTTTTTGATGGTAGCTCCTACGAGCAGTACTTC. Protein product: CASSEPGLVFDGSSYEQYF.